This T cell receptor (beta chain) emerged from a study of cytomegalovirus exposure and HLA in healthy donors. Notes on the study in general: Most TCRs appeared rarely, but some public TCRs recurred in many donors.

The table lists this clone with a few counts. The target antigen is unknown. With 6 bases clipped from V and 5 bases from J, the junction kept 8 bases outside the gene matches. Per germline, CDR1 SQVTM and CDR2 ANQGSEA. CDR3 length: 15 amino acids. Primers included in the PCR were 60 Vbeta and 13 Jbeta primers. The data were produced by immunoSEQ multiplex PCR, yet TCRdb's version contains in-frame clones alone and is incomplete. The profile shows 100,000 or so clones, around 67% of them singletons. The chain joins TRBV29-1 to TRBJ2-5; 14 bases line up with TRBD2. The sequence was obtained from a man aged 45-65 years in good health and CMV-seronegative. Material for sequencing was PBMCs. The CDR3 sequence is CSVVGTSGSTETQYF. In DNA form, the CDR3 reads TGCAGCGTGGTCGGGACTAGCGGGAGTACGGAGACCCAGTACTTC. Filled out from reference TRBV29-1 and TRBJ2-5, the complete variable domain reads SAVISQKPSRDICQRGTSLTIQCQVDSQVTMMFWYRQQPGQSLTLIATANQGSEATYESGFVIDKFPISRPNLTFSTLTVSNMSPEDSSIYLCSVVGTSGSTETQYFGPGTRLLVL.